Listed below are T cell receptor beta chains from one sample, sequenced in a study of identical twins. TCRdb called the 5' RACE reads again in MiXCR, with one record for every CDR3 protein. Found here are 550,000 to 800,000 distinct CDR3 sequences, just over 7% of them singletons; the top ten hold 1.6%. This same sample was also part of a study on yellow fever vaccine responses in identical twins.

The sequenced sample consisted of PBMCs. These receptor sequences come from a young woman in good health. CDR3s include the opening cysteine and the closing phenylalanine or tryptophan. The D gene is left open where the match is weak. Clone size appears in some rows only: once, few, many, or a class for an expanded clone.

j_call v_call clone_size d_call cdr3_aa cdr3_nt
TRBJ1-5 TRBV28 many TRBD1 CASRDRGGQPQHF TGTGCCAGCAGAGACAGGGGAGGTCAGCCCCAGCATTTT
TRBJ2-5 TRBV27 few TRBD1 CASSTGTGGVETQYF TGTGCCAGCAGTACCGGGACAGGGGGTGTAGAGACCCAGTACTTC
TRBJ2-1 TRBV10-1 few TRBD2 CASTNSSGSVIEQFF TGCGCCAGCACTAACAGCAGCGGGAGTGTTATTGAGCAGTTCTTC
TRBJ2-1 TRBV20-1 many TRBD2 CSALAGGTPGEQFF TGCAGTGCCCTAGCGGGGGGCACTCCTGGTGAGCAGTTCTTC
TRBJ1-4 TRBV11-2 few . CASSPSRGRVFF TGTGCCAGCAGCCCAAGCCGGGGAAGGGTGTTTTTT
TRBJ1-5 TRBV7-8 . . CASTRGRSNQPQHF TGTGCCAGCACCCGAGGCAGGTCCAATCAGCCCCAGCATTTT
TRBJ2-4 TRBV28 many . CASSFPAKNIQYF TGTGCCAGCAGTTTTCCAGCCAAAAACATTCAGTACTTC
TRBJ2-6 TRBV28 . TRBD1 CASSHRGPGANVLTF TGTGCCAGCAGTCACAGGGGGCCTGGGGCCAACGTCCTGACTTTC
TRBJ2-1 TRBV14 . . CASSQGAGWTQGIEFF TGTGCCAGCAGCCAAGGGGCAGGGTGGACACAGGGTATTGAGTTCTTC
TRBJ1-2 TRBV10-3 many . CAISEVRNYGYTF TGTGCCATCAGTGAGGTACGGAACTATGGCTACACCTTC
TRBJ2-1 TRBV5-6 . . CASSFDFSSYNEQFF TGTGCCAGCAGCTTTGACTTCAGCTCCTACAATGAGCAGTTCTTC
TRBJ2-5 TRBV20-1 . . CSARLRLATETQYF TGCAGTGCTAGACTCAGGCTAGCTACCGAGACCCAGTACTTC
TRBJ1-5 TRBV6-6 many . CASSYSAGQPQHF TGTGCCAGCAGTTACTCAGCGGGGCAGCCCCAGCATTTT
TRBJ1-6 TRBV28 . TRBD1 CASSFSRGRNSPLHF TGTGCCAGCAGTTTTAGCAGGGGGCGCAATTCACCCCTCCACTTT
TRBJ1-6 TRBV4-1 . . CASSRKTGGEWPLHF TGCGCCAGCAGCCGTAAAACTGGGGGAGAATGGCCCCTCCACTTT
TRBJ2-5 TRBV27 . . CASSFLARSGETQYF TGTGCCAGCAGTTTTTTGGCCAGGAGCGGGGAGACCCAGTACTTC
TRBJ1-2 TRBV19 . TRBD1 CASTADRGQNYGYTF TGTGCCAGTACCGCGGACAGGGGGCAGAACTATGGCTACACCTTC
TRBJ2-5 TRBV6-1 few TRBD2 CASRTSGRGRQTQYF TGTGCCAGCAGGACTAGCGGGAGGGGGAGGCAGACCCAGTACTTC
TRBJ2-1 TRBV2 many TRBD1 CASRDRGSVYSYNEQFF TGTGCCAGCAGGGACAGGGGAAGTGTGTACTCCTACAATGAGCAGTTCTTC
TRBJ2-3 TRBV12-3/TRBV12-4 . TRBD2 CASRVSGSGDTQYF TGTGCCAGCAGGGTTAGCGGGAGCGGTGATACGCAGTATTTT
TRBJ1-2 TRBV20-1 many . CSATGFYGYTF TGCAGTGCTACGGGTTTCTATGGCTACACCTTC
TRBJ2-5 TRBV6-5 few TRBD2 CASSYLGLAETQETQYF TGTGCCAGCAGTTACCTAGGACTAGCGGAGACACAAGAGACCCAGTACTTC
TRBJ2-7 TRBV28 . TRBD2 CASKLAGGPNEQYF TGTGCCAGCAAACTAGCGGGAGGGCCCAACGAGCAGTACTTC
TRBJ2-1 TRBV27 . TRBD2 CASSTGSGLAGSYNEQFF TGTGCCAGCAGCACCGGGTCGGGACTAGCGGGATCCTACAATGAGCAGTTCTTC
TRBJ1-1 TRBV12-3/TRBV12-4 . . CASSPRTDNTEAFF TGTGCCAGCAGTCCAAGGACAGATAACACTGAAGCTTTCTTT
TRBJ2-3 TRBV24-1 many TRBD2 CATSDPFGAGDTDTQYF TGTGCCACCAGTGACCCCTTTGGCGCGGGGGACACAGATACGCAGTATTTT
TRBJ1-1 TRBV12-3/TRBV12-4 many . CASSPRTNMNTEAFF TGTGCCAGCAGTCCGAGGACAAACATGAACACTGAAGCTTTCTTT
TRBJ1-5 TRBV12-3/TRBV12-4 many . CASARGQEPQHF TGTGCCAGCGCGCGGGGGCAAGAGCCCCAGCATTTT
TRBJ1-2 TRBV7-9 few . CASSLSFRLNYGYTF TGTGCCAGCAGCTTATCTTTCAGGCTCAACTATGGCTACACCTTC
TRBJ1-2 TRBV7-9 . TRBD1 CASSLVPGGAIHGYTF TGTGCCAGCAGCTTAGTCCCAGGGGGCGCGATTCATGGCTACACCTTC
TRBJ1-3 TRBV12-3/TRBV12-4 . . CASSRVSGNTIYF TGTGCCAGCAGTCGTGTCTCTGGAAACACCATATATTTT
TRBJ1-1 TRBV7-2 many TRBD1 CASSPSTGGRRGVEAFF TGTGCCAGCAGCCCATCGACAGGGGGCAGAAGGGGTGTTGAAGCTTTCTTT
TRBJ1-3 TRBV7-9 many . CASSPDGISGNTIYF TGTGCCAGCAGTCCGGACGGGATCTCTGGAAACACCATATATTTT
TRBJ2-2 TRBV3-1 few . CASSQGGGAGELFF TGTGCCAGCAGCCAAGGCGGAGGCGCCGGGGAGCTGTTTTTT
TRBJ2-3 TRBV20-1 . TRBD2 CSARGRAGRGDTQYF TGCAGTGCTAGGGGGAGAGCGGGGCGAGGAGATACGCAGTATTTT
TRBJ1-4 TRBV4-1 few . CASSQSTPRANEKLFF TGCGCCAGCAGCCAATCAACCCCGCGGGCTAATGAAAAACTGTTTTTT
TRBJ2-1 TRBV11-2 many . CASSLPRSGSRDVYNEQFF TGTGCCAGCAGCCTACCCCGTTCAGGGTCCCGTGATGTATACAATGAGCAGTTCTTC
TRBJ1-1 TRBV14 . . CASKFYQGTEAFF TGTGCCAGCAAATTCTATCAGGGCACTGAAGCTTTCTTT
TRBJ2-5 TRBV7-8 few . CASSLREGIQETQYF TGTGCCAGCAGCCTGCGTGAGGGGATCCAAGAGACCCAGTACTTC
TRBJ2-1 TRBV2 . . CASSDGLGRREYNEQFF TGTGCCAGCAGTGATGGTCTGGGTAGACGGGAATACAATGAGCAGTTCTTC